This T cell receptor (beta chain) appears in the sequencing data of a study of T cells in Graves' hyperthyroidism and ophthalmopathy. Germline lookup yields CDR1 MDHEN and CDR2 SYDVKM. The CDR3 contains 13 residues. Trimming took off 10 bases at V and 2 bases at J, with 14 bases between the two ends. These patients, aged 18 to 65, had recently diagnosed hyperthyroidism lasting under 2 months. Template material for amplifying TCR beta CDR3 regions consisted of RNA transcripts. The study used the HTBI primer set for a first-round RT-PCR of the TCR CDR3. TCRdb redid the calling of the multiplex PCR reads with MiXCR, one entry per CDR3 protein. The data contain 380,000 or so distinct CDR3 sequences, 14% of them singletons. This clonotype has at least ten counts.

The specimen was blood. The sequence was obtained from a woman in her twenties or thirties with Graves' hyperthyroidism. This sequence joins TRBV28 and TRBJ1-1; tentative D call: TRBD1 (5 bases). In nucleotides, the CDR3 is TGTGCCATTTCGGGGGTACCTAACACTGAAGCTTTCTTT. Its translation: CAISGVPNTEAFF. Combining the CDR3 with reference TRBV28 and TRBJ1-1 gives the whole variable domain DVKVTQSSRYLVKRTGEKVFLECVQDMDHENMFWYRQDPGLGLRLIYFSYDVKMKEKGDIPEGYSVSREKKERFSLILESASTNQTSMYLCAISGVPNTEAFFGQGTRLTVV.